The 3 T cell receptor beta chains in this list originate from one sample, sequenced in a study of blood T cell repertoires in COVID-19. Libraries were prepared by immunoSEQ multiplex PCR; TCRdb keeps only in-frame clonotypes and omits some of them. This sample has around 300,000 clones, with 88% found just once. The sample was PBMCs or T cells enriched from blood (not recorded which). The receptors shown here come from a woman aged 50 to 65 who had recovered from COVID-19.

V and J are TRBV6-1 and TRBJ1-5; D is perhaps TRBD1 (5 bases). This CDR3 spans 16 amino acids. With 4 bases removed from V and 3 bases from J, the gap between germline ends came to 16 bases. In germline, CDR1 is MNHNS, CDR2 SASEGT. The CDR3 reads CASSGPGRGSNQPQHF. The CDR3, as DNA: TGTGCCAGCAGTGGCCCTGGGAGGGGATCCAATCAGCCCCAGCATTTT.

This chain connects TRBV4-1 to TRBJ2-1, with TRBD2 matching 13 bases. Unmatched junction bases numbered 4, after V lost 3 bases and J lost 8 bases. The V gene's germline CDR1 is MGHRA and CDR2 YSYEKL. CDR3 length: 15 residues. This chain's CDR3 is CASSQGLAGLYEQFF. CDR3 sequence (DNA): TGCGCCAGCAGCCAGGGACTAGCGGGACTATATGAGCAGTTCTTC.

The chain employs TRBV5-1 and TRBJ1-1, with D unclear. Deletions cut 0 bases from V and 0 bases from J, with 3 bases between. Per germline, CDR1 SGHRS and CDR2 YFSETQ. This CDR3 is built from 13 residues. CDR3: CASSLALNTEAFF. DNA of the CDR3: TGCGCCAGCAGCTTGGCCTTGAACACTGAAGCTTTCTTT.